This passage covers 31 T cell receptor beta chains from one sample sequenced in a study of T cell changes during pregnancy in multiple sclerosis. Clones were read by immunoSEQ multiplex PCR, and TCRdb kept only the in-frame ones, dropping some. The sample includes about 33,000 clones, around 93% of them seen just once. This specimen consisted of CD4+ T cells from peripheral blood mononuclear cells, obtained in the third trimester of pregnancy. These TCRs come from a female donor in good health, enrolled as a control in a pregnancy study.

This clone turned up a few times. The V and J genes are TRBV5-6 and TRBJ1-2, with 8 bases lining up with TRBD1. Trimming at V came to 0 bases and at J to 1 base, leaving 2 bases not matched to a gene. Germline lookup yields CDR1 SGHDT and CDR2 YYEEEE. The CDR3 extends over 15 amino acids. This CDR3 reads CASSLGQGFNYGYTF. The CDR3 DNA is TGTGCCAGCAGCTTGGGACAGGGGTTTAACTATGGCTACACCTTC.

The rearrangement links TRBV7-9 to TRBJ1-3; no reliable D call. V lost 5 bases and J lost 4, with 12 bases in between. CDR3 length equals 14 residues. CDR1 is SEHNR and CDR2 is FQNEAQ in the germline V gene (reference sequence). Here the CDR3 reads CASSLSGVGNTIYF. The CDR3 region has the DNA TGTGCCAGCAGCCTCAGCGGGGTGGGAAACACCATATATTTT.

DNA for the CDR3: TGTGCCAGCAGTTTGACCAGGGGGAATCAGCCCCAGCATTTT. Amino acids: CASSLTRGNQPQHF. V is TRBV27 and J is TRBJ1-5; 7 nucleotides agree with TRBD1. The CDR3 runs to 14 residues. Germline assignment: CDR1 MNHEY and CDR2 SMNVEV (reference sequence). V shed 3 bases, J shed 4 bases, and the junction held 3 bases outside the gene matches.

The chain is built from TRBV7-9 and TRBJ1-2, with no clear D. Trimming pared 1 base from V and 13 bases from J, leaving 10 bases between. Germline V gene sequence: CDR1 SEHNR, CDR2 FQNEAQ (reference sequence). This CDR3 is 11 amino acids long. Here the CDR3 reads CASSLVSTITF. CDR3 DNA sequence: TGTGCCAGCAGCTTAGTCTCCACTATCACCTTC.

The chain recombines TRBV27 with TRBJ1-1, with TRBD1 identical over 8 bases. The CDR3 spans 14 residues. Unmatched junction bases numbered 6, after V lost 5 bases and J lost 4 bases. The germline gives CDR1 MNHEY, CDR2 SMNVEV (reference sequence). This chain's CDR3 is CASSRTGWGTEAFF. The CDR3 nucleotides read TGTGCCAGCAGTAGGACAGGGTGGGGCACTGAAGCTTTCTTT.

The J gene is TRBJ2-5, the V gene TRBV28; perhaps TRBD2 as D (5 bases). CDR3 length: 14 residues. Germline V gene data show CDR1 as MDHEN and CDR2 as SYDVKM. Trimming removed 3 bases at V and 2 bases at J, with 10 bases between. This CDR3 reads CASSFPGEQETQYF. In nucleotides, the CDR3 is TGTGCCAGCAGTTTCCCCGGGGAGCAAGAGACCCAGTACTTC.

The chain joins TRBV5-1 to TRBJ1-2, with D possibly matching TRBD1 (6 bases). With 2 bases removed from V and 3 bases from J, the gap between germline ends came to 11 bases. CDR3 length: 14 residues. The V gene's germline CDR1 is SGHRS and CDR2 YFSETQ. DNA of the CDR3: TGCGCCAGCAGCTTAACAGGGTGGGACTATGGCTACACCTTC. Amino acids: CASSLTGWDYGYTF. The entire variable domain, with the rest obtained from reference TRBV5-1 and TRBJ1-2, is as follows: KAGVTQTPRYLIKTRGQQVTLSCSPISGHRSVSWYQQTPGQGLQFLFEYFSETQRNKGNFPGRFSGRQFSNSRSEMNVSTLELGDSALYLCASSLTGWDYGYTFGSGTRLTVV.

The chain employs TRBV19 and TRBJ2-2; D is perhaps TRBD2 (5 bases). V was pared by 6 bases and J by 5 bases, with 10 bases between. This CDR3 has 13 amino acids. Per germline, CDR1 LNHDA and CDR2 SQIVND (reference sequence). CDR3 amino acids: CASREVLTGELFF. CDR3 bases: TGTGCCAGTAGGGAGGTGCTGACCGGGGAGCTGTTTTTT.

The rearrangement joins TRBV19 to TRBJ1-5, with TRBD1 as a possible D gene (6 bases). The V gene lost 4 bases and the J gene lost 7 bases, with 17 bases spanning the gap. The CDR3 runs 15 residues. The germline CDR1 and CDR2 sequences are LNHDA and SQIVND (reference sequence). The CDR3 reads CASSTYLQGNQPQHF. CDR3 bases: TGTGCCAGTAGTACCTATCTTCAGGGGAACCAGCCCCAGCATTTT.

This sequence joins TRBV6-6 and TRBJ2-1; D might be TRBD1 (6 bases). This CDR3 spans 13 amino acids. Deletions cut 10 bases from V and 3 bases from J, with 13 bases between. Germline-derived CDR1 and CDR2 are MNHNY and SVGAGI (reference sequence). CDR3 amino acids: CATRDTDYNEQFF. The CDR3 nucleotides read TGTGCCACCCGGGACACGGACTACAATGAGCAGTTCTTC.

CDR3 region: CASSFSRTGSYEQYF. CDR3 DNA: TGTGCCAGCAGCTTTTCCCGGACAGGCTCCTACGAGCAGTACTTC. The chain is built from TRBV7-2 and TRBJ2-7; 7 positions match TRBD1. The V gene's germline CDR1 is SGHTA and CDR2 FQGNSA. V trimming: 3 bases; J trimming: 0 bases; junction bases outside the gene matches: 5. The CDR3 spans 15 residues.

This rearrangement joins TRBV30 to TRBJ2-1, with TRBD1 identical over 8 bases. The CDR3 is 14 amino acids. The germline V gene has CDR1 GTSNPN and CDR2 SVGIG (reference sequence). The V segment lost 2 bases and the J segment 10 bases; nucleotides outside the gene matches: 10. The CDR3 DNA is TGTGCCTGGAGTTACGGACAGGGTGGGACCGAGCAGTTCTTC. Amino acids: CAWSYGQGGTEQFF.

V and J are TRBV7-9 and TRBJ2-7, with 8 bases matching TRBD1. The CDR3 loop spans 13 amino acids. CDR1 and CDR2 (germline): SEHNR, FQNEAQ (reference sequence). V was clipped by 5 bases and J by 3 bases; unmatched bases: 3. The CDR3 region has the DNA TGTGCCAGCAGCCAGGGGGCAGGCTACGAGCAGTACTTC. This gives the protein CASSQGAGYEQYF.

The chain combines TRBV27 with TRBJ1-1; 8 positions agree with TRBD1. Trimming at V came to 3 bases and at J to 5 bases, leaving 8 bases not matched to a gene. The germline V gene has CDR1 MNHEY and CDR2 SMNVEV (reference sequence). The CDR3 is 15 amino acids. This CDR3 is CASSFNGQGFTEAFF. In DNA form, the CDR3 reads TGTGCCAGCAGTTTTAACGGACAGGGCTTTACTGAAGCTTTCTTT.

The genes are TRBV7-9 and TRBJ2-2; a possible D gene is TRBD2 (6 bases). The germline V and J ends were trimmed by 1 base and 4 bases, with 10 bases remaining between them. This CDR3 contains 15 residues. The germline V gene has CDR1 SEHNR and CDR2 FQNEAQ (reference sequence). This chain's CDR3 is CASSLGQGGTGELFF. The CDR3 DNA is TGTGCCAGCAGCTTAGGGCAGGGAGGCACCGGGGAGCTGTTTTTT.

This rearrangement joins TRBV5-4 to TRBJ2-4; D perhaps matches TRBD1 (5 bases). This CDR3 is built from 14 residues. Per germline, CDR1 SGHNT and CDR2 YYREEE (reference sequence). Deletions cut 5 bases from V and 4 bases from J, with 13 bases between. CDR3 coding DNA: TGTGCCAGCAGAGACAGCTTGGGGAAAAACATTCAGTACTTC. Its translation is CASRDSLGKNIQYF.

The chain is built from TRBV6-1 and TRBJ1-2, with D hard to call. Trimming removed 4 bases from V and 13 bases from J, with 22 bases in between. This CDR3 contains 14 residues. Germline loops: CDR1 MNHNS, CDR2 SASEGT. The CDR3 is CASSGSTLQAACTF. CDR3 in DNA: TGTGCCAGCAGTGGCTCGACACTCCAGGCAGCCTGCACCTTC.

The rearrangement uses TRBV10-3 and TRBJ1-1; TRBD1 might be the D (6 bases). V was shortened by 8 bases and J by 5 bases, with 15 bases between the two germline ends. The CDR3 consists of 13 residues. Germline-derived CDR1 and CDR2 are ENHRY and SYGVKD. CDR3 region: CAIGKNRETEAFF. The CDR3 nucleotides are TGTGCCATCGGGAAAAACAGGGAAACTGAAGCTTTCTTT.

The rearrangement uses TRBV7-3 and TRBJ2-5; TRBD2 might be the D (5 bases). The V gene's germline CDR1 is SGHTA and CDR2 FQGTGA. V was cut by 5 bases and J by 2 bases, with 12 bases left in between. This CDR3 contains 14 residues. This CDR3 is CASSPRAGQETQYF. In nucleotides, the CDR3 is TGTGCCAGCAGCCCGCGGGCAGGACAAGAGACCCAGTACTTC.

This clone was counted a single time. The V gene is TRBV14, the J gene TRBJ1-1, with no clear D. Trimming stripped 2 bases from V and 4 bases from J, with 8 bases between. This CDR3 is built from 13 residues. The germline V gene has CDR1 SGHDN and CDR2 FVKESK. For the CDR3, the DNA is TGTGCCAGCAGCCAAAACTACTTCACTGAAGCTTTCTTT. It translates to CASSQNYFTEAFF.

This chain connects TRBV7-2 to TRBJ2-3, with D maybe TRBD1 (6 bases). Per the germline V gene, CDR1 is SGHTA and CDR2 is FQGNSA. The CDR3 spans 13 residues. Trimming removed 5 bases at V and 5 bases at J, with 11 bases between. The CDR3 here is CASSTRQVDTQYF. The CDR3 bases are TGTGCCAGCAGCACCAGACAGGTAGATACGCAGTATTTT.

This chain connects TRBV28 to TRBJ2-4; no definite D call. The CDR3 spans 15 residues. CDR1 MDHEN and CDR2 SYDVKM come from the germline V gene. V dropped 2 bases and J dropped 0 bases, with 8 bases sitting between them. CDR3 sequence reads: CASSLTPIAKNIQYF. The CDR3 DNA sequence: TGTGCCAGCAGTTTAACTCCAATAGCCAAAAACATTCAGTACTTC. Based on the CDR3 plus reference TRBV28 and TRBJ2-4, the full variable domain is DVKVTQSSRYLVKRTGEKVFLECVQDMDHENMFWYRQDPGLGLRLIYFSYDVKMKEKGDIPEGYSVSREKKERFSLILESASTNQTSMYLCASSLTPIAKNIQYFGAGTRLSVL.

This rearrangement joins TRBV28 to TRBJ1-6, with D possibly TRBD1 on 6 matching bases. Germline lookup yields CDR1 MDHEN and CDR2 SYDVKM. The CDR3 contains 17 residues. Trimming removed 5 bases at V and 0 bases at J, with 14 bases between. In DNA, the CDR3 is TGTGCCAGCAGTGAGCCGGGACAAAGCTCCTATAATTCACCCCTCCACTTT. It translates to CASSEPGQSSYNSPLHF. The whole variable domain, filled in from reference TRBV28 and TRBJ1-6, reads DVKVTQSSRYLVKRTGEKVFLECVQDMDHENMFWYRQDPGLGLRLIYFSYDVKMKEKGDIPEGYSVSREKKERFSLILESASTNQTSMYLCASSEPGQSSYNSPLHFGNGTRLTVT.

The V and J genes are TRBV7-2 and TRBJ2-7, with a tentative D call TRBD2 (6 bases). Deletions cut 3 bases from V and 7 bases from J, with 13 bases between. Germline loops: CDR1 SGHTA, CDR2 FQGNSA. The CDR3 length is 13 residues. The CDR3 protein is CASSLMGLGEQYF. CDR3 coding DNA: TGTGCCAGCAGCTTGATGGGACTTGGGGAGCAGTACTTC.

V and J are TRBV4-1 and TRBJ1-1, with unresolved D. With 3 bases removed from V and 8 bases from J, the gap between germline ends came to 10 bases. The CDR3 length is 12 residues. Germline V lookup: CDR1 MGHRA, CDR2 YSYEKL. The CDR3 loop is CASSHGDSEAFF. Here the CDR3 DNA reads TGCGCCAGCAGCCACGGGGATAGCGAAGCTTTCTTT.

V gene TRBV27 combines with J gene TRBJ1-5, with D tentatively TRBD1 (6 bases). CDR3 size: 14 residues. Trimming cost V 6 bases and J 2 bases, with 11 bases left between them. Per the germline V gene, CDR1 is MNHEY and CDR2 is SMNVEV (reference sequence). DNA of the CDR3: TGTGCCAGCAGCCCTAACAGGGGCAATCAGCCCCAGCATTTT. This gives the protein CASSPNRGNQPQHF.

The rearrangement uses TRBV4-2 and TRBJ1-4; 12 bases match TRBD1. Losses at the gene ends were 8 bases for V and 2 bases for J; bases not matched to a gene: 9. Germline lookup yields CDR1 LGHNA and CDR2 YNFKEQ. CDR3 length: 17 amino acids. In DNA, the CDR3 is TGTGCCAGCGAGGCGCGGGACAGGGGGCGGACTAATGAAAAACTGTTTTTT. Its translation: CASEARDRGRTNEKLFF.

J is TRBJ2-5 and V is TRBV2; 13 bases align to TRBD2. The CDR3 has 15 residues. CDR1 is SNHLY, CDR2 FYNNEI, per germline. J was trimmed by 4 bases and V by 6 bases; bases with no gene match: 5. CDR3: CASRVLAGGGETQYF. The CDR3 DNA is TGTGCCAGCAGAGTACTAGCGGGGGGGGGAGAGACCCAGTACTTC.

The V and J genes are TRBV29-1 and TRBJ1-2; D is uncertain. This CDR3 contains 15 residues. V dropped 0 bases and J dropped 4 bases, with 15 bases sitting between them. Germline loops: CDR1 SQVTM, CDR2 ANQGSEA. The CDR3 nucleotides read TGCAGCGTTGAAGATGAGGGCGGGAAAGGCTATGGCTACACCTTC. Translation: CSVEDEGGKGYGYTF.

The rearrangement uses TRBV2 and TRBJ2-7, with D tentatively TRBD2 (6 bases). Deletions cut 3 bases from V and 2 bases from J, with 8 bases between. Germline loops: CDR1 SNHLY, CDR2 FYNNEI. The CDR3 is 13 residues long. The CDR3, as DNA: TGTGCCAGCAGTGAGGGCGGGGCCTACGAGCAGTACTTC. Encoded protein: CASSEGGAYEQYF.

V is TRBV7-9 and J is TRBJ2-1; D perhaps matches TRBD2 (6 bases). Germline V gives CDR1 SEHNR, CDR2 FQNEAQ (reference sequence). The CDR3 is 17 amino acids. Deletions cut 2 bases from V and 3 bases from J, with 17 bases between. In DNA form, the CDR3 reads TGTGCCAGCAGCTTATTCTCCCGGCGGGGTTTCTACAATGAGCAGTTCTTC. Protein sequence: CASSLFSRRGFYNEQFF.